This TCR beta chain was sequenced during a study of ipilimumab plus nivolumab after autologous stem cell transplantation (dated by TCRdb to the early 2020s). Regarding the research as a whole: A median of roughly 5 ipilimumab doses and 8 or 9 nivolumab doses was received by trial patients. The DLBCL cohort included primary refractory and relapsed disease, with 18-month progression-free survival of around 88% and 27% respectively. The trial enrolled patients with high-risk diffuse large B cell lymphoma, mature T cell lymphoma, or multiple myeloma undergoing autologous transplant. The intent-to-treat population of the trial was made up of under 40 patients. General study outcomes and caveats: Per the authors, a biologic rationale for further study of the post-transplant checkpoint inhibition approach was offered by T cell receptor repertoire, regulatory T cell phenotype and gut microbiota profiles. Combined checkpoint inhibition appeared tolerable as post-transplant consolidation, according to the authors' conclusion.

Trimming removed 7 bases from V and 4 bases from J; the gene matches leave 9 bases unexplained. There are 14 amino acids in the CDR3, from cysteine to phenylalanine inclusive. The entry retains the CDR3 DNA only, 42 bases that are in frame from base 1. CDR1 MNHNS and CDR2 SASEGT were looked up in the germline V gene. Starting 14 to 28 days after the autologous transplant, patients began checkpoint therapy, which included ipilimumab at 1 mg/kg intravenously on day 1 of selected weeks. Nivolumab was administered at 3 mg/kg intravenously on day 1 of weeks 1, 4, 7, 10, and every two weeks through week 26. This Phase Ib clinical trial tested ipilimumab plus nivolumab, a combined checkpoint inhibition, as consolidation after autologous stem cell transplantation. The library was generated by the immunoSEQ multiplex PCR assay. The immuneACCESS repertoire file appears here via TCRdb, limited to in-frame rearrangements. These files lack a portion of the clones; in checked studies, under half of the deficit traces to unresolved V genes, and the cause of the others is not known. The sample contains tens of thousands of clones, about 83% of them found a single time. Of the sample, 2.2% falls within the top ten clones.

As regards this clone: The antigen this receptor binds is unknown. No clone much larger than this one lies a single base away; base qualities are absent.

This receptor was taken from a male donor with diffuse large B-cell lymphoma. The chain links TRBV6-1 with TRBJ1-1; TRBD1 agrees with 7 junctional bases. The sample in question was PBMCs, obtained in a trial of ipilimumab plus nivolumab as post-transplant consolidation. DNA sequence: TGTGCCAGCACCTTAACAGGGGACGGCACTGAAGCTTTCTTT. The translation is CASTLTGDGTEAFF.